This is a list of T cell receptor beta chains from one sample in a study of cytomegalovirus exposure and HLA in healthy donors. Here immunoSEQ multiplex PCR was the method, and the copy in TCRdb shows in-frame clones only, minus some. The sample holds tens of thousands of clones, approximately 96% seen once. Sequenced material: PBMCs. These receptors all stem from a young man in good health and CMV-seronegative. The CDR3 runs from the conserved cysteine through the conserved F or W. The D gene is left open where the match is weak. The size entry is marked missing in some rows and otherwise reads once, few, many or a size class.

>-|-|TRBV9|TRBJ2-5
CASSSEAQETQYF
TGTGCCAGCAGCAGTGAAGCACAAGAGACCCAGTACTTC
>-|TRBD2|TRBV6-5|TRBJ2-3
CASSFLAGGDTDTQYF
TGTGCCAGCAGTTTCTTAGCGGGAGGGGACACAGATACGCAGTATTTT
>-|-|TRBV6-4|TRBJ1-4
CASSDSTGSLFF
TGTGCCAGCAGTGACTCTACAGGGTCATTGTTTTTT
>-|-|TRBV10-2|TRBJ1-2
CASATRWGYTF
TGCGCCAGTGCAACCAGGTGGGGCTACACCTTC
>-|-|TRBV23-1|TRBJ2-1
CAAEGGMVYNEQFF
TGCGCCGCAGAAGGAGGAATGGTTTACAATGAGCAGTTCTTC
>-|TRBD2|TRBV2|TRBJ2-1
CASRREVAGDNEQFF
TGTGCCAGCAGGCGGGAGGTAGCGGGGGACAATGAGCAGTTCTTC
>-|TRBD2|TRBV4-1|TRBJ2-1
CASSQEGSGRDEQFF
TGCGCCAGCAGCCAAGAAGGGAGCGGGAGGGATGAGCAGTTCTTC
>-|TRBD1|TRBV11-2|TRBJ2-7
CASSLSLRDRVNF
TGTGCCAGCAGCCTGAGCCTCCGGGACAGGGTAAACTTC
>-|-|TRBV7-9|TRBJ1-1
CASSLHGEMNTEAFF
TGTGCCAGCAGCTTACATGGGGAGATGAACACTGAAGCTTTCTTT
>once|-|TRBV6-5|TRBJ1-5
CASSRTVGGNQPQHF
TGTGCCAGCAGCCGCACGGTGGGCGGCAATCAGCCCCAGCATTTT
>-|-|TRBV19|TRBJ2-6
CASSIRGNSGANVLTF
TGTGCCAGTAGTATTAGAGGGAACTCTGGGGCCAACGTCCTGACTTTC
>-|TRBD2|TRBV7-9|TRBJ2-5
CASSLAGVGEETQYF
TGTGCCAGCAGCTTGGCGGGGGTAGGGGAAGAGACCCAGTACTTC
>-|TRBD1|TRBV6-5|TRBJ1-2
CASSYSYRDSYGYTF
TGTGCCAGCAGTTACTCCTACCGGGACAGCTATGGCTACACCTTC
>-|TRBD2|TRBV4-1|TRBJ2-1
CASSQVLAGDNEQFF
TGCGCCAGCAGCCAAGTACTAGCGGGAGATAATGAGCAGTTCTTC
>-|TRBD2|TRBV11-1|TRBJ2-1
CASSSGLAGVGYEQFF
TGTGCCAGCAGCTCGGGACTAGCGGGAGTGGGGTATGAGCAGTTCTTC
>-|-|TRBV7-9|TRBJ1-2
CASSSSTGHRYGYTF
TGTGCCAGCAGCTCCTCGACAGGCCATCGGTATGGCTACACCTTC
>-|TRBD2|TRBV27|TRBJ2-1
CASSLLAGDYNEQFF
TGTGCCAGCAGTTTACTAGCGGGAGACTACAATGAGCAGTTCTTC
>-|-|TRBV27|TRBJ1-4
CASSFGGYNEKLFF
TGTGCCAGCAGTTTCGGAGGATATAACGAAAAACTGTTTTTT
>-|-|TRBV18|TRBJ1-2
CASSPAAATYGYTF
TGTGCCAGCTCACCCGCCGCGGCCACCTATGGCTACACCTTC
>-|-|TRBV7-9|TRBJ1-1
CASSRQATEAFF
TGTGCCAGCAGCCGACAGGCCACTGAAGCTTTCTTT
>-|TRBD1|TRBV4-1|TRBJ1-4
CASSQERQGHGKLFF
TGCGCCAGCAGCCAAGAAAGACAGGGGCACGGAAAACTGTTTTTT
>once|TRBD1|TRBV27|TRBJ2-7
CASSLVGQGWEQYF
TGTGCCAGCAGTTTGGTGGGACAGGGGTGGGAGCAGTACTTC